These 25 T cell receptor beta chains originate from one sample sequenced in a study of T cell repertoires in cytomegalovirus infection (dated by TCRdb to 2018 to 2020). Per the publication, the treatment or condition label means: in vitro stimulation with specific CMV peptide epitopes to enrich CMV-specific T cells. Data came from an Illumina HiSeq 1500. TCRdb cleaned the public reads at Q25 with fastp, built clones with MiXCR and kept in-frame beta chains. Each CDR3 protein gets just one entry, which takes the most common genes and DNA from the rows behind it. The sample records about 51,000 distinct CDR3 sequences, around 20% of which are singletons. The biggest ten clones account for about 26% of the sample. These receptors are not linked to any known antigen. Source: CD8+ T cells from cultured PBMCs, taken from culture after CMV antigen stimulation. The receptors were gathered from a human donor in good health (CMV status not recorded). Some clones in this sample may be carry-over from other donors' samples.

V usage is TRBV2 and J usage is TRBJ1-5; D ambiguous. The CDR3 runs 14 residues. Between the trimmed V and J ends, which lost 3 bases and 6 bases, there was a span of 12 bases. Per the germline V gene, CDR1 is SNHLY and CDR2 is FYNNEI. The CDR3 here is CASSDPGVLQPQHF. CDR3 DNA sequence: TGTGCCAGCAGTGACCCCGGGGTTCTTCAGCCCCAGCATTTT.

The rearrangement joins TRBV4-1 to TRBJ2-3, with 7 bases matching TRBD2. Unmatched junction bases numbered 10, after V lost 2 bases and J lost 5 bases. The V gene's germline CDR1 is MGHRA and CDR2 YSYEKL. The CDR3 is 16 residues long. The CDR3 region has the DNA TGCGCCAGCAGCCAAACTAGCGCCCACTTCGGAGATACGCAGTATTTT. This encodes CASSQTSAHFGDTQYF.

This sequence joins TRBV7-7 and TRBJ2-1; no reliable D call. The CDR3 length is 15 residues. V shed 2 bases and J shed 8 bases, with 16 bases lying between them. Per germline, CDR1 SSHAT and CDR2 FNYEAQ (reference sequence). The CDR3 sequence: CASSLSLAFFHEQFF. The CDR3 DNA sequence: TGTGCCAGCAGCTTATCCCTGGCCTTTTTCCATGAGCAGTTCTTC.

This clonotype was detected many times. The genes are TRBV15 and TRBJ2-7; 9 bases are shared with TRBD2. Germline CDR1 and CDR2: LNHNV and YYDKDF (reference sequence). Germline trimming cut 5 bases from V and 1 base from J; bases unmatched to any gene: 3. CDR3 size: 14 residues. The CDR3, as DNA: TGTGCCACCAGCTCTAGCGGGAAATCCTACGAGCAGTACTTC. It specifies CATSSSGKSYEQYF.

This clonotype showed up just a few times. V is TRBV6-4 and J is TRBJ2-3, with D maybe TRBD2 (7 bases). The CDR3 is 16 amino acids. Germline V gene lookup returns CDR1 MRHNA and CDR2 SNTAGT. The ends were cut back, 4 bases at V and 5 bases at J, with 19 bases in the middle. This chain's CDR3 is CASSGTPGGPGDTQYF. The CDR3 coding sequence is TGTGCCAGCAGTGGAACCCCCGGGGGGCCAGGAGATACGCAGTATTTT.

This clonotype was seen a handful of times. A junction end diverges from the germline sequence, so it may reflect a read error. The CDR3 sequence: CASSASGGGIF. The CDR3 nucleotides are TGTGCCAGCAGTGCTAGCGGGGGGGGTATCTTC. The chain links TRBV2 to TRBJ2-1; 12 nucleotides line up with TRBD2. CDR1 SNHLY and CDR2 FYNNEI come from the germline V gene. The CDR3 extends over 11 amino acids.

The J gene is TRBJ2-1, the V gene TRBV7-2; 10 nucleotides match TRBD2. Trimming at V came to 1 base and at J to 3 bases, leaving 0 bases not matched to a gene. Germline CDR1 is SGHTA and CDR2 is FQGNSA. The CDR3 has 15 amino acids. The CDR3 is CASSLVAGGYNEQFF. CDR3 DNA sequence: TGTGCCAGCAGCTTAGTAGCGGGGGGCTACAATGAGCAGTTCTTC.

In its sample, this clonotype was seen many times. The chain links TRBV7-2 to TRBJ2-5; D is unclear. CDR3 length equals 12 residues. Between the trimmed V and J ends, which lost 5 bases and 7 bases, there was a span of 11 bases. Looked up from germline, CDR1 is SGHTA and CDR2 is FQGNSA. Written as DNA, the CDR3 is TGTGCCAGCAGCCAGACTGGTTCGACCCAGTACTTC. Protein: CASSQTGSTQYF.

There are a few counts of this clonotype. The J gene is TRBJ2-1, the V gene TRBV6-2 or TRBV6-3; no definite D call. Germline V lookup: CDR1 MNHEY, CDR2 SVGEGT. V lost 4 bases, J lost 1 base, and 8 bases lay in between. The CDR3 runs 14 residues. This chain's CDR3 is CASSSLKSYNEQFF. The CDR3 DNA is TGTGCCAGCAGTTCATTGAAGTCCTACAATGAGCAGTTCTTC.

The chain couples TRBV12-3 or TRBV12-4 to TRBJ2-1, with 7 bases lining up with TRBD2. The V and J ends lost 1 base and 6 bases, in that order; junction bases with no gene match: 3. The CDR3 loop spans 14 amino acids. CDR3 in amino acids: CASSLGLASNEQFF. DNA of the CDR3: TGTGCCAGCAGTTTAGGACTAGCTAGCAATGAGCAGTTCTTC.

In this sample, this clonotype turned up a few times. The chain couples TRBV20-1 to TRBJ2-3, with D unclear. The V and J ends lost 6 bases and 5 bases respectively, with 12 bases between them. The CDR3 loop spans 12 amino acids. Germline CDR1 and CDR2: DFQATT and SNEGSKA (reference sequence). The CDR3 is CSASPRIDTQYF. In nucleotides, the CDR3 is TGCAGTGCCAGTCCTAGAATAGATACGCAGTATTTT.

J is TRBJ2-7 and V is TRBV2, with 8 bases lining up with TRBD2. With V trimmed by 6 bases and J by 12 bases, 13 bases remained unmatched. Per germline, CDR1 SNHLY and CDR2 FYNNEI. The CDR3 covers 13 residues. CDR3 nucleotide sequence: TGTGCCAGCAGGAGACAGACCGGGGGGGAAACGTACTTC. Its protein product is CASRRQTGGETYF.

The chain has TRBV11-2 and TRBJ2-5; 9 bases align to TRBD1. The germline V gene encodes CDR1 SGHAT and CDR2 FQNNGV. This CDR3 has 16 amino acids. With 5 bases clipped from V and 5 bases from J, the junction kept 12 bases outside the gene matches. The CDR3 bases are TGTGCCAGCAGCCCCAGGGACAGGGTAGTAGTGGAGACCCAGTACTTC. Residues: CASSPRDRVVVETQYF.

This clonotype came up a few times. The chain combines TRBV7-2 with TRBJ1-5; D may be TRBD1 (6 bases). Germline V gives CDR1 SGHTA, CDR2 FQGNSA. Trimming pared 1 base from V and 7 bases from J, leaving 11 bases between. This CDR3 is 14 amino acids long. Here the CDR3 DNA reads TGTGCCAGCAGCTTAGGGGGGGCAGGACAGCCCCAGCATTTT. It codes for CASSLGGAGQPQHF.

This clonotype was observed a few times. The chain couples TRBV7-8 to TRBJ2-5; 8 nucleotides match TRBD2. Trimming removed 5 bases from V and 4 bases from J; junction bases left unmatched: 6. The length of the CDR3 is 14 residues. Germline CDR1 and CDR2: SGHVS and FQNEAQ. CDR3 sequence reads: CASSPWAGGETQYF. DNA for the CDR3: TGTGCCAGCAGCCCATGGGCGGGAGGAGAGACCCAGTACTTC. Using reference TRBV7-8 and TRBJ2-5 for the parts outside the CDR3, the full variable domain is GAGVSQSPRYKVAKRGQDVALRCDPISGHVSLFWYQQALGQGPEFLTYFQNEAQLDKSGLPSDRFFAERPEGSVSTLKIQRTQQEDSAVYLCASSPWAGGETQYFGPGTRLLVL.

This clonotype appeared a few times. This chain connects TRBV11-2 to TRBJ2-3, with no clear D. Trimming stripped 1 base from V and 2 bases from J, with 10 bases between. This CDR3 is built from 15 residues. Germline loops: CDR1 SGHAT, CDR2 FQNNGV. The CDR3 protein is CASSLVSGITDTQYF. CDR3 coding DNA: TGTGCCAGCAGCTTAGTTTCTGGAATCACAGATACGCAGTATTTT. The full variable domain, rest sourced from reference TRBV11-2 and TRBJ2-3, is EAGVAQSPRYKIIEKRQSVAFWCNPISGHATLYWYQQILGQGPKLLIQFQNNGVVDDSQLPKDRFSAERLKGVDSTLKIQPAKLEDSAVYLCASSLVSGITDTQYFGPGTRLTVL.

The CDR3, as DNA: TGTGCCAGCAGCCATTCTAGGACTAACCTCAATGAGCAGTTCTTC. Its protein is CASSHSRTNLNEQFF. This sequence joins TRBV5-4 and TRBJ2-1; a weak D match, TRBD2 (6 bases). Germline V gene lookup returns CDR1 SGHNT and CDR2 YYREEE (reference sequence). This CDR3 is built from 15 residues. Trimming removed 4 bases at V and 6 bases at J, with 17 bases between.

This clonotype was seen only a few times. The chain has TRBV6-2 or TRBV6-3 and TRBJ2-7; tentatively, D is TRBD2 (5 bases). The CDR3 consists of 13 residues. CDR1 MNHEY and CDR2 SVGEGT come from the germline V gene. V was clipped by 5 bases and J by 2 bases, with 10 bases between them. The CDR3 reads CASSPGNAYEQYF. The CDR3 DNA is TGTGCCAGCAGTCCGGGGAATGCCTACGAGCAGTACTTC.

This clonotype was observed many times. The chain recombines TRBV7-2 with TRBJ1-4; 9 nucleotides line up with TRBD1. Looked up from germline, CDR1 is SGHTA and CDR2 is FQGNSA. V was pared by 5 bases and J by 10 bases, with 5 bases of the junction left unmatched. The CDR3 consists of 13 residues. Here the CDR3 DNA reads TGTGCCAGCAGCGAGGGACAGGGAGGAAAACTGTTTTTT. Its protein is CASSEGQGGKLFF.

The genes are TRBV7-2 and TRBJ2-1, with 10 bases aligning to TRBD2. The CDR3 has 15 residues. The J segment lost 6 bases and the V segment lost 6 bases, leaving 8 bases of the junction unmatched. From germline, CDR1 is SGHTA and CDR2 FQGNSA. CDR3 nucleotides: TGTGCCAGCAGACCCGGGACTAGCGACTTCAATGAGCAGTTCTTC. Translation gives CASRPGTSDFNEQFF. Looking up the rest from reference TRBV7-2 and TRBJ2-1 gives the full variable domain: GAGVSQSPSNKVTEKGKDVELRCDPISGHTALYWYRQSLGQGLEFLIYFQGNSAPDKSGLPSDRFSAERTGGSVSTLTIQRTQQEDSAVYLCASRPGTSDFNEQFFGPGTRLTVL.

This clonotype was seen more than once but under ten times. The gene calls are TRBV20-1 and TRBJ1-1; D gene uncertain. Trimming removed 3 bases from V and 4 bases from J, with 15 bases in between. The length of the CDR3 is 14 residues. CDR1 is DFQATT, CDR2 SNEGSKA, per germline (reference sequence). In DNA, the CDR3 is TGCAGTGCTAGCCTAAGAGGGCCCTCCACTGAAGCTTTCTTT. It translates to CSASLRGPSTEAFF.

This clonotype showed up just a few times. Here the CDR3 DNA reads TGTGCCAGTTCCTCCGTAGGCGGGGTATCGGATACGCAGTATTTT. Amino acid sequence: CASSSVGGVSDTQYF. V usage is TRBV12-3 or TRBV12-4 and J usage is TRBJ2-3; maybe TRBD2 (6 bases). The V gene lost 9 bases and the J gene lost 6 bases, with 22 bases spanning the gap. This CDR3 spans 15 amino acids.

This clonotype turned up a few times. The rearrangement joins TRBV7-2 to TRBJ1-2; the D is unclear. V dropped 0 bases and J dropped 4 bases, with 9 bases sitting between them. The CDR3 spans 14 residues. Germline V gene lookup returns CDR1 SGHTA and CDR2 FQGNSA. CDR3 sequence: CASSLARDRYGYTF. DNA of the CDR3: TGTGCCAGCAGCTTAGCGAGGGATCGCTATGGCTACACCTTC.

This clonotype was seen more than once but under ten times. This sequence joins TRBV7-2 and TRBJ2-7, with D uncertain. Between the trimmed V and J ends, which lost 2 bases and 0 bases, there was a span of 8 bases. The CDR3 contains 14 residues. In germline, CDR1 is SGHTA, CDR2 FQGNSA. CDR3 protein: CASSLKDYSYEQYF. The CDR3 coding sequence is TGTGCCAGCAGCTTAAAGGATTACTCCTACGAGCAGTACTTC.

The V call is TRBV4-3, the J call TRBJ1-1; 7 positions match TRBD1. The CDR3 has 18 amino acids. CDR1 and CDR2 (germline): LGHNA, YSLEER. Trimming took 0 bases from V and 0 from J; bases not matched to a gene: 10. CDR3 residues: CASSQDQAGRGLNTEAFF. DNA for the CDR3: TGCGCCAGCAGCCAAGATCAGGCGGGGAGGGGGCTGAACACTGAAGCTTTCTTT.